In this sample, the clone carrying this TCR beta chain turned up a few times. Its antigen is unidentified. The record originates from a study of response to subunit inactivated influenza vaccine. TCRdb ran MiXCR on the RT-PCR reads and lists one entry per CDR3 protein. The data show roughly 500,000 distinct CDR3 sequences, 16% seen once. Germline trimming cut 5 bases from V and 9 bases from J; bases unmatched to any gene: 12. The germline CDR1 and CDR2 sequences are DFQATT and SNEGSKA (reference sequence). The CDR3 consists of 14 residues. Overall study findings and caveats: The authors put forward the suggestion that each seasonal influenza vaccination may bring in only a limited number of new T cells.

The TCR was taken from a man between 50 and 69 years old who received an inactivated influenza vaccine. The sample here was CD4+ T cells sorted from PBMCs, taken about 23 months after vaccination. This sequence joins TRBV20-1 and TRBJ2-1, with 8 bases matching TRBD2. DNA for the CDR3: TGCAGTGCTGTCTTAGCGGGGCCTCGGACTGAGCAGTTCTTC. Its translation is CSAVLAGPRTEQFF.